This TCR beta chain emerged from a study of T cell responses to AZD1222 COVID-19 vaccine. Study conclusions and caveats: In all cases, repertoires were sampled only after the peak T cell response.

The CDR3 consists of 15 residues. Germline V lookup: CDR1 SNHLY, CDR2 FYNNEI. Trimming cost V 5 bases and J 3 bases, with 14 bases left between them. Assay used: immunoSEQ multiplex PCR; TCRdb lists only in-frame clones, some missing. This sample yields roughly 72,000 clones, of which approximately 81% are seen a single time; roughly 22% belongs to the top ten. Comment on this clone: Its specificity is not known.

The V call is TRBV2, the J call TRBJ2-1; D is perhaps TRBD1 (6 bases). Source: peripheral blood, taken on day 0 of AZD1222 vaccination. This TCR derives from an adult in good health. CDR3 nucleotide sequence: TGTGCCAGCAGTCTTGGCCCCAGGGGCTACAATGAGCAGTTCTTC. As protein: CASSLGPRGYNEQFF. The full variable domain, with the rest looked up from reference TRBV2 and TRBJ2-1, is EPEVTQTPSHQVTQMGQEVILRCVPISNHLYFYWYRQILGQKVEFLVSFYNNEISEKSEIFDDQFSVERPDGSNFTLKIRSTKLEDSAMYFCASSLGPRGYNEQFFGPGTRLTVL.